These T cell receptor beta chains were read from a single sample in a study of blood T cells in healthy people across ages. TCRdb itself ran the 5' RACE reads through MiXCR, one entry per CDR3 protein. The sample consists of 1.6 million or so distinct CDR3 sequences, roughly 30% of them appearing once. The sequencing sample was made of blood. The receptors shown here come from a woman aged 25 to 45 in good health. Both conserved end residues are part of each CDR3. The order of the fields is V gene, J gene, D gene, clone size, CDR3 DNA, CDR3 protein. D genes are given only for firm matches. Expanded clones are given a class, and other clones once, few, many or no size at all.

v_call: TRBV9; j_call: TRBJ2-1; d_call: -; clone_size: few; cdr3_nt: TGTGCCAGCAGCGTACTGCAGGACCACAATGAGCAGTTCTTC; cdr3_aa: CASSVLQDHNEQFF
v_call: TRBV12-3/TRBV12-4; j_call: TRBJ1-2; d_call: TRBD1; clone_size: many; cdr3_nt: TGTGCCAGCACCCCGGGACAGGGGGCAGGTGGCTACACCTTC; cdr3_aa: CASTPGQGAGGYTF
v_call: TRBV16; j_call: TRBJ2-1; d_call: TRBD2; clone_size: few; cdr3_nt: TGTGCCAGCAGCCGCACTACTAGCGCCAATGAGCAGTTCTTC; cdr3_aa: CASSRTTSANEQFF
v_call: TRBV27; j_call: TRBJ2-7; d_call: -; clone_size: -; cdr3_nt: TGTGCCAGCAGCCCTGGATGGTCCTACGAGCAGTACTTC; cdr3_aa: CASSPGWSYEQYF
v_call: TRBV29-1; j_call: TRBJ2-7; d_call: -; clone_size: many; cdr3_nt: TGCAGCGTTGAAAAGGGGGTAGAGCAGTACTTC; cdr3_aa: CSVEKGVEQYF
v_call: TRBV6-1; j_call: TRBJ2-7; d_call: -; clone_size: -; cdr3_nt: TGTGCCAGCAGTGAATTGCCCGAGAACCCAGACTACGAGCAGTACTTC; cdr3_aa: CASSELPENPDYEQYF
v_call: TRBV10-3; j_call: TRBJ2-7; d_call: TRBD1; clone_size: -; cdr3_nt: TGTGCCATCAGGGACAGGGGGCTAAGCTACGAGCAGTACTTC; cdr3_aa: CAIRDRGLSYEQYF
v_call: TRBV7-9; j_call: TRBJ2-2; d_call: TRBD2; clone_size: few; cdr3_nt: TGTGCCAGCAGCTCGACAAGAGGACTAGCGGGAGTCACCGGGGAGCTGTTTTTT; cdr3_aa: CASSSTRGLAGVTGELFF
v_call: TRBV2; j_call: TRBJ1-5; d_call: -; clone_size: -; cdr3_nt: TGTGCCAGCAGTGATTGGGTTCGCCAGCCCCAGCATTTT; cdr3_aa: CASSDWVRQPQHF
v_call: TRBV5-1; j_call: TRBJ1-2; d_call: TRBD1; clone_size: -; cdr3_nt: TGCGCCAGCAGCCTGCGTCCAGGGGGTACTAACTATGGCTACACCTTC; cdr3_aa: CASSLRPGGTNYGYTF
v_call: TRBV27; j_call: TRBJ2-1; d_call: -; clone_size: -; cdr3_nt: TGTGCCAGCAGTTCCCTCTCCGCCGGCTACTACAATGAGCAGTTCTTC; cdr3_aa: CASSSLSAGYYNEQFF
v_call: TRBV6-1; j_call: TRBJ1-1; d_call: -; clone_size: -; cdr3_nt: TGTGCCAGCAGTGAAACGGGGTGGACTGAAGCTTTCTTT; cdr3_aa: CASSETGWTEAFF
v_call: TRBV7-2; j_call: TRBJ2-5; d_call: -; clone_size: -; cdr3_nt: TGTGCCAGCAGCCTCACCGGCTACAGGGTCCGCGAGACCCAGTACTTC; cdr3_aa: CASSLTGYRVRETQYF
v_call: TRBV5-1; j_call: TRBJ2-1; d_call: TRBD2; clone_size: -; cdr3_nt: TGCGCCAGCAGCTTGGATCCAGCTAGCGGCTACGATGAGCAGTTCTTC; cdr3_aa: CASSLDPASGYDEQFF
v_call: TRBV20-1; j_call: TRBJ2-1; d_call: TRBD2; clone_size: few; cdr3_nt: TGCAGTGCTAGAGATTTTAGTCATCTAAGACTAGCGGGAGGGGACAATGAGCAGTTCTTC; cdr3_aa: CSARDFSHLRLAGGDNEQFF
v_call: TRBV5-1; j_call: TRBJ2-3; d_call: -; clone_size: few; cdr3_nt: TGCGCCAGCAGCTTGGCTGGGGCAGTTAGGTCAGATACGCAGTATTTT; cdr3_aa: CASSLAGAVRSDTQYF
v_call: TRBV20-1; j_call: TRBJ2-7; d_call: -; clone_size: few; cdr3_nt: TGCAGTGCTAGAGATCGACGGGACGAGCAGTACTTC; cdr3_aa: CSARDRRDEQYF
v_call: TRBV9; j_call: TRBJ2-5; d_call: -; clone_size: -; cdr3_nt: TGTGCCAGCAGCCTATATGACGGCCAGCAGTACTTC; cdr3_aa: CASSLYDGQQYF
v_call: TRBV5-5; j_call: TRBJ1-1; d_call: TRBD1; clone_size: -; cdr3_nt: TGTGCCAGCAGCTTGACAGGGGGCGGAGGTGAAGCTTTCTTT; cdr3_aa: CASSLTGGGGEAFF
v_call: TRBV9; j_call: TRBJ2-7; d_call: -; clone_size: few; cdr3_nt: TGTGCCAGCGCAGGGGATGGCTACGAGCAGTACTTC; cdr3_aa: CASAGDGYEQYF
v_call: TRBV28; j_call: TRBJ2-1; d_call: TRBD2; clone_size: -; cdr3_nt: TGTGCCAGCAGAACCGGACTAGCGGGAACTAATGAGCAGTTCTTC; cdr3_aa: CASRTGLAGTNEQFF
v_call: TRBV5-1; j_call: TRBJ1-2; d_call: -; clone_size: -; cdr3_nt: TGCGCCAGCAGCTTGGGAGAATACTATGGCTACACCTTC; cdr3_aa: CASSLGEYYGYTF
v_call: TRBV10-3; j_call: TRBJ2-7; d_call: -; clone_size: few; cdr3_nt: TGTGCCATCAGTGAGTCTAGCGTTCCCTACGAGCAGTACTTC; cdr3_aa: CAISESSVPYEQYF
v_call: TRBV20-1; j_call: TRBJ2-1; d_call: -; clone_size: -; cdr3_nt: TGCAGTGCTAGAGATTTTGGGGAAGTATGGGGGGATGAGCAGTTCTTC; cdr3_aa: CSARDFGEVWGDEQFF
v_call: TRBV7-9; j_call: TRBJ2-1; d_call: -; clone_size: -; cdr3_nt: TGTGCCAGCAGCCACGGGGAGTACAATGAGCAGTTCTTC; cdr3_aa: CASSHGEYNEQFF
v_call: TRBV7-9; j_call: TRBJ2-7; d_call: -; clone_size: -; cdr3_nt: TGTGCCAGCACCAATAATGGACTTGCCTACGAGCAGTACTTC; cdr3_aa: CASTNNGLAYEQYF
v_call: TRBV2; j_call: TRBJ2-5; d_call: TRBD1; clone_size: -; cdr3_nt: TGTGCCAGCAGACCGGGACAGGGGATTCAAGAGACCCAGTACTTC; cdr3_aa: CASRPGQGIQETQYF
v_call: TRBV12-3/TRBV12-4; j_call: TRBJ1-1; d_call: -; clone_size: -; cdr3_nt: TGTGCCAGCAGTCCACAGGGAAAAATGAACACTGAAGCTTTCTTT; cdr3_aa: CASSPQGKMNTEAFF
v_call: TRBV4-2; j_call: TRBJ1-5; d_call: -; clone_size: few; cdr3_nt: TGTGCCAGCAGCCAGGGACATGATCGCAATCAGCCCCAGCATTTT; cdr3_aa: CASSQGHDRNQPQHF
v_call: TRBV5-6; j_call: TRBJ2-6; d_call: -; clone_size: -; cdr3_nt: TGTGCCAGCAGCTTGGTCGCGCCCGAGGGTATTGGGGCCAACGTCCTGACTTTC; cdr3_aa: CASSLVAPEGIGANVLTF
v_call: TRBV9; j_call: TRBJ2-3; d_call: TRBD2; clone_size: few; cdr3_nt: TGTGCCAGCAGCGTAGGCCCCGGACTAGACACAGATACGCAGTATTTT; cdr3_aa: CASSVGPGLDTDTQYF
v_call: TRBV20-1; j_call: TRBJ2-3; d_call: TRBD2; clone_size: -; cdr3_nt: TGCAGTGCTAGGACCCAGCGGGGGGGCCGCTCAGATACGCAGTATTTT; cdr3_aa: CSARTQRGGRSDTQYF
v_call: TRBV9; j_call: TRBJ2-1; d_call: TRBD2; clone_size: -; cdr3_nt: TGTGCCAGCAGCGGAAGGGGACTAGCGGGGGGTTTTAATGAGCAGTTCTTC; cdr3_aa: CASSGRGLAGGFNEQFF
v_call: TRBV6-2/TRBV6-3; j_call: TRBJ2-3; d_call: TRBD2; clone_size: few; cdr3_nt: TGTGCCAGCAATACCGGGACTAGATTAGCAGATACGCAGTATTTT; cdr3_aa: CASNTGTRLADTQYF
v_call: TRBV10-3; j_call: TRBJ1-2; d_call: TRBD1; clone_size: -; cdr3_nt: TGTACCATCAGTGAGTTGAACAGGGGATCCGACTATGGCTACACCTTC; cdr3_aa: CTISELNRGSDYGYTF
v_call: TRBV15; j_call: TRBJ2-5; d_call: -; clone_size: few; cdr3_nt: TGTGCCACCACCGACAGAAATCAAGAGACCCAGTACTTC; cdr3_aa: CATTDRNQETQYF
v_call: TRBV20-1; j_call: TRBJ2-2; d_call: TRBD2; clone_size: -; cdr3_nt: TGCAGTGCTTCGGCTAGCGGGAGGGCCTACACCGGGGAGCTGTTTTTT; cdr3_aa: CSASASGRAYTGELFF
v_call: TRBV29-1; j_call: TRBJ2-7; d_call: -; clone_size: -; cdr3_nt: TGCAGCGTTGCCCATAACACCAGCTCCTACGAGCAGTACTTC; cdr3_aa: CSVAHNTSSYEQYF
v_call: TRBV15; j_call: TRBJ2-7; d_call: -; clone_size: -; cdr3_nt: TGTGCCACCAGCAGAGAGGCCCCCGACCTCTACGAGCAGTACTTC; cdr3_aa: CATSREAPDLYEQYF
v_call: TRBV20-1; j_call: TRBJ2-7; d_call: TRBD2; clone_size: few; cdr3_nt: TGCAGTGCTAGATCACTAGCGGGAGGGCACGAGCAGTACTTC; cdr3_aa: CSARSLAGGHEQYF
v_call: TRBV20-1; j_call: TRBJ1-6; d_call: -; clone_size: few; cdr3_nt: TGCAGTGCTCCGATCCTCCGTAGGGTAAATTCACCCCTCCACTTT; cdr3_aa: CSAPILRRVNSPLHF